Listed here are 10 T cell receptor beta chains from one sample, sequenced in a study of T cell changes during pregnancy in multiple sclerosis. Clones were sequenced by immunoSEQ multiplex PCR, and TCRdb holds only the in-frame ones, with some missing. Among 70,000 to 95,000 clones, around 93% were seen once, and the ten largest hold 4.3%. The input for sequencing was peripheral blood, taken in the first trimester of pregnancy. These receptors originate from a female donor with multiple sclerosis, enrolled in a pregnancy study.

The gene calls are TRBV10-2 and TRBJ2-2; 10 positions agree with TRBD2. The CDR3 length is 14 residues. CDR1 and CDR2 from the germline V gene are WSHSY and SAAADI. V was clipped by 5 bases and J by 5 bases; unmatched bases: 2. This CDR3 reads CASSTSGDTGELFF. The CDR3 nucleotides read TGCGCCAGCAGTACTAGCGGGGATACCGGGGAGCTGTTTTTT.

The V gene is TRBV27, the J gene TRBJ2-7, with 7 nucleotides matching TRBD2. With 6 bases clipped from V and 3 bases from J, the junction kept 5 bases outside the gene matches. CDR1 is MNHEY and CDR2 is SMNVEV in the germline V gene (reference sequence). CDR3 length: 13 residues. CDR3 region: CASRGGTVYEQYF. The CDR3 DNA reads as TGTGCCAGCAGGGGGGGGACGGTCTACGAGCAGTACTTC.

This chain joins TRBV27 and TRBJ1-5; D uncertain. There are 14 residues in the CDR3. Per the germline V gene, CDR1 is MNHEY and CDR2 is SMNVEV (reference sequence). V was trimmed by 5 bases and J by 2 bases, leaving 10 bases between them. CDR3: CASSRVMGNQPQHF. CDR3 DNA: TGTGCCAGCAGTCGGGTGATGGGCAATCAGCCCCAGCATTTT.

The V call is TRBV15, the J call TRBJ1-5; 8 bases map to TRBD1. This CDR3 spans 15 amino acids. V lost 6 bases, J lost 2 bases, and 6 bases stayed unmatched. Germline CDR1 reads LNHNV; CDR2 reads YYDKDF (reference sequence). CDR3 bases: TGTGCCACCAGACTCGACAGGGGACGCAATCAGCCCCAGCATTTT. Its translation: CATRLDRGRNQPQHF.

This chain links TRBV19 with TRBJ1-1; 8 nucleotides align to TRBD1. From germline, CDR1 is LNHDA and CDR2 SQIVND (reference sequence). J gave up 3 bases and V 6 bases, and 12 bases lay outside the gene matches. This CDR3 has 16 residues. This CDR3 is CASRTTEQGADTEAFF. The CDR3 DNA is TGTGCCAGTAGGACGACAGAGCAGGGGGCGGACACTGAAGCTTTCTTT.

The chain combines TRBV5-6 with TRBJ2-7, with a tentative D call TRBD1 (6 bases). The V gene lost 6 bases and the J gene lost 3 bases, with 16 bases spanning the gap. Looked up from germline, CDR1 is SGHDT and CDR2 is YYEEEE. This CDR3 region has 14 residues. The CDR3 DNA follows: TGTGCCAGCACCCAGAGGAAGGGACACTACGAGCAGTACTTC. Protein product: CASTQRKGHYEQYF.

The gene calls are TRBV5-6 and TRBJ2-7; 9 bases are a match to TRBD1. CDR3 size: 16 residues. V shed 3 bases, J shed 9 bases, and the junction held 16 bases outside the gene matches. Germline V CDR1 and CDR2: SGHDT, YYEEEE. CDR3 protein: CASSWGISGTGLGQYF. CDR3 nucleotide sequence: TGTGCCAGCAGCTGGGGAATTTCCGGGACAGGGTTAGGGCAGTACTTC. The full variable domain, completed using reference TRBV5-6 and TRBJ2-7, is DAGVTQSPTHLIKTRGQQVTLRCSPKSGHDTVSWYQQALGQGPQFIFQYYEEEERQRGNFPDRFSGHQFPNYSSELNVNALLLGDSALYLCASSWGISGTGLGQYFGPGTRLTVT.

This chain joins TRBV5-4 and TRBJ1-1, with D possibly matching TRBD1 (5 bases). With 5 bases removed from V and 1 base from J, the gap between germline ends came to 12 bases. Germline values: CDR1 SGHNT, CDR2 YYREEE (reference sequence). This CDR3 has 14 residues. The CDR3 loop is CASSWRGSNTEAFF. The CDR3 nucleotides read TGTGCCAGCAGTTGGCGGGGGTCGAACACTGAAGCTTTCTTT.

Only one count was recorded for this clone. The rearrangement links TRBV18 to TRBJ1-4, with a weak D call TRBD1 (6 bases). The CDR3 has 15 residues. Between the trimmed V and J ends, which lost 5 bases and 7 bases, there was a span of 17 bases. Germline V gene sequence: CDR1 KGHSH, CDR2 LQKENI. CDR3: CASSANRDLGEKLFF. CDR3 DNA: TGTGCCAGCTCAGCCAACAGGGATCTAGGTGAAAAACTGTTTTTT.

This chain joins TRBV9 and TRBJ2-7; 10 bases align to TRBD2. The length of the CDR3 is 15 residues. Germline CDR1 and CDR2: SGDLS and YYNGEE. Trimming at V came to 0 bases and at J to 5 bases, leaving 5 bases not matched to a gene. CDR3 nucleotide sequence: TGTGCCAGCAGCGTAGCTACTAGCGGGGACCACGAGCAGTACTTC. Its protein is CASSVATSGDHEQYF.